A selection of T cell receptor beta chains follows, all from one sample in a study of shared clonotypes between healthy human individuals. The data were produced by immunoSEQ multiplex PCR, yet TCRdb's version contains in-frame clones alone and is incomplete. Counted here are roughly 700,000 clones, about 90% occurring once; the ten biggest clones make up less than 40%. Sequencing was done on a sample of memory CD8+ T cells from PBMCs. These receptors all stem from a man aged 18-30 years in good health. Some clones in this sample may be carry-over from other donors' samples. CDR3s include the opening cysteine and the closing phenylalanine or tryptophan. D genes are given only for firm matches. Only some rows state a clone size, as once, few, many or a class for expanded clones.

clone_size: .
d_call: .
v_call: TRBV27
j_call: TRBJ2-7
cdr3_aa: CASSLYGGYEQYF
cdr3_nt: TGTGCCAGCAGTTTATACGGGGGATACGAGCAGTACTTC

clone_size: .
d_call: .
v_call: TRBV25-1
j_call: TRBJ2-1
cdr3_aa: CASSEDSYNEQFF
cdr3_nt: TGTGCCAGCAGTGAAGACAGTTACAATGAGCAGTTCTTC

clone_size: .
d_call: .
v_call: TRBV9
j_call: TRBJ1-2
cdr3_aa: CASSVMPAGNYGYTF
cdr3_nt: TGTGCCAGCAGCGTAATGCCAGCTGGTAACTATGGCTACACCTTC

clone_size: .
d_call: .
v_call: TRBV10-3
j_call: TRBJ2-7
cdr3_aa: CAINTGPGTYEQYF
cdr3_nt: TGTGCCATCAATACCGGGCCAGGGACCTACGAGCAGTACTTC

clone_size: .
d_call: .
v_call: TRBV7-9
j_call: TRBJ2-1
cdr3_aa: CASSPQADYNEQFF
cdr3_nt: TGTGCCAGCAGCCCCCAAGCGGATTACAATGAGCAGTTCTTC

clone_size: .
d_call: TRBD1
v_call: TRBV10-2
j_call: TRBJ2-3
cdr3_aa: CASDIVGATGIDTQYF
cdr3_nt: TGCGCCAGCGACATCGTAGGGGCGACAGGGATAGATACGCAGTATTTT

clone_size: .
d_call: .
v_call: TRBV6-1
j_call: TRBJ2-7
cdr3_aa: CASSDPWTPGSYEQYF
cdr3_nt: TGTGCCAGCAGTGATCCGTGGACCCCAGGGAGCTACGAGCAGTACTTC

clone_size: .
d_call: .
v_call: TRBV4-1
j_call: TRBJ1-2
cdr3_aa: CASSQLHILTLGSYGYTF
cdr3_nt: TGCGCCAGCAGCCAGCTACATATCCTTACCCTAGGTTCCTATGGCTACACCTTC

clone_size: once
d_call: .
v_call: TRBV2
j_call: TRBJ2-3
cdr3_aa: CASRGTDTQYF
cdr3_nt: TGTGCCAGCCGGGGCACAGATACGCAGTATTTT

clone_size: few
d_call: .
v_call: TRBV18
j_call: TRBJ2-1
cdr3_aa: CASHHSDLHNEQFF
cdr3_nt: TGTGCCAGCCATCACTCGGACCTACACAATGAGCAGTTCTTC

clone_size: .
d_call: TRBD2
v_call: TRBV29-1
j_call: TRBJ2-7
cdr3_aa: CSGELAGGYEQYF
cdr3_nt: TGCAGCGGGGAGCTAGCGGGTGGATACGAGCAGTACTTC

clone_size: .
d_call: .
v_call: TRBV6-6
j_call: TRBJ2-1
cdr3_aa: CASSTGTPTYNEQFF
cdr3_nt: TGTGCCAGCAGTACCGGGACTCCCACCTACAATGAGCAGTTCTTC

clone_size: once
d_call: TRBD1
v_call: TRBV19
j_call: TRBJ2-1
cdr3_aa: CASNPSAGGAYNEQFF
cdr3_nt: TGTGCCAGTAATCCTTCGGCAGGGGGCGCTTACAATGAGCAGTTCTTC

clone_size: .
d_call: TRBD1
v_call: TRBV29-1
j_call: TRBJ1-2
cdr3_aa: CSVEALRTGRRGYTF
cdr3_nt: TGCAGCGTTGAAGCCCTCCGGACAGGCCGTAGGGGCTACACCTTC

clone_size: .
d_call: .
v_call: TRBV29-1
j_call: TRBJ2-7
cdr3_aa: CSVEGGTYEQYF
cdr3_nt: TGCAGCGTTGAAGGGGGGACCTACGAGCAGTACTTC

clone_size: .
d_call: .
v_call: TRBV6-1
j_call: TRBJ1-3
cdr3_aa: CASSLSGDSGNTIYF
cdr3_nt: TGTGCCAGCAGTTTATCGGGGGACTCTGGAAACACCATATATTTT

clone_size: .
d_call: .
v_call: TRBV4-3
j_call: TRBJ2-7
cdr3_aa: CASSQDRGDNYEQYF
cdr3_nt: TGCGCCAGCAGCCAAGACCGAGGGGATAACTACGAGCAGTACTTC

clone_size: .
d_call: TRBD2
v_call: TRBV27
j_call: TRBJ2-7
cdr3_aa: CASREAGTTSNEQYF
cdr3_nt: TGTGCCAGCCGGGAAGCGGGAACCACCTCTAACGAGCAGTACTTC